The 25 T cell receptor beta chains below all came from one sample that was sequenced in a study of cytomegalovirus exposure and HLA in healthy donors. The primer mix had 60 Vbeta and 13 Jbeta primers. The table came from immunoSEQ multiplex PCR; TCRdb's copy has only in-frame clones and leaves some out. Of over 30,000 clones listed, 65% are singletons. Sequenced: PBMCs. The receptors originated from a man aged 50 or older in good health and CMV-seropositive.

This clone appeared a single time. The chain joins TRBV11-2 to TRBJ1-4; D remains unclear. Per germline, CDR1 SGHAT and CDR2 FQNNGV. The CDR3 totals 15 residues. With 2 bases removed from V and 4 bases from J, the gap between germline ends came to 11 bases. The DNA for the CDR3 is TGTGCCAGCAGCTTACCCCCAGGATATAATGAAAAACTGTTTTTT. Encoded protein: CASSLPPGYNEKLFF.

This clone came up a few times. The rearrangement joins TRBV4-1 to TRBJ2-1, with 13 positions matching TRBD2. After removal of 6 bases from V and 0 bases from J, the junction contained 5 bases not matched to a gene. CDR3 length: 17 residues. Germline V gives CDR1 MGHRA, CDR2 YSYEKL. Written as DNA, the CDR3 is TGCGCCAGCAGGGGACTAGCGGGACCCCGCTCCTACAATGAGCAGTTCTTC. Amino acids: CASRGLAGPRSYNEQFF.

The J gene is TRBJ2-7, the V gene TRBV19; TRBD2 is a possible D gene (5 bases). Trimming took 8 bases from V and 7 from J, leaving 15 bases between them. The CDR3 length is 12 residues. From germline, CDR1 is LNHDA and CDR2 SQIVND (reference sequence). CDR3 nucleotides: TGTGCCAGTGAGGGCCCCGATCAGGAGCAGTACTTC. Translated, it gives CASEGPDQEQYF.

V usage is TRBV20-1 and J usage is TRBJ2-3; the D gene is possibly TRBD2 (5 bases). The CDR3 is 11 amino acids. Trimming removed 6 bases at V and 6 bases at J, with 10 bases between. The germline CDR1 and CDR2 sequences are DFQATT and SNEGSKA (reference sequence). The CDR3 sequence: CSAEEGDTQYF. CDR3 sequence (DNA): TGCAGTGCGGAAGAGGGCGATACGCAGTATTTT.

CDR3 region: CAWSRGTGELFF. DNA for the CDR3: TGTGCCTGGAGCCGGGGGACCGGGGAGCTGTTTTTT. The chain employs TRBV30 and TRBJ2-2, with D possibly TRBD2 on 6 matching bases. CDR3 length: 12 residues. Germline V CDR1 and CDR2: GTSNPN, SVGIG (reference sequence). V lost 3 bases to trimming and J lost 5 bases, with 7 bases between them.

This clone was recorded a few times. The rearrangement joins TRBV10-3 to TRBJ2-3; TRBD2 agrees at 9 bases. Trimming took 10 bases from V and 4 from J; bases not matched to a gene: 12. The CDR3 contains 15 residues. Germline V gene sequence: CDR1 ENHRY, CDR2 SYGVKD. The CDR3 here is CATKALSGGADTQYF. CDR3 bases: TGTGCCACCAAAGCTCTTAGCGGGGGCGCAGATACGCAGTATTTT.

The chain links TRBV2 to TRBJ1-5, with TRBD1 identical over 8 bases. J gave up 5 bases and V 7 bases, and 7 bases lay outside the gene matches. Per the germline V gene, CDR1 is SNHLY and CDR2 is FYNNEI. The CDR3 contains 14 residues. CDR3 nucleotide sequence: TGTGCCAGCATCGCGGACAGGGAGGATCAGCCCCAGCATTTT. This gives the protein CASIADREDQPQHF.

V usage is TRBV6-5 and J usage is TRBJ2-1; 10 bases are shared with TRBD2. The CDR3 consists of 15 residues. Germline V gives CDR1 MNHEY, CDR2 SVGAGI. V shed 2 bases, J shed 6 bases, and the junction held 4 bases outside the gene matches. This chain's CDR3 is CASSYRLAGLNEQFF. The CDR3 coding sequence is TGTGCCAGCAGTTACCGACTAGCGGGCCTCAATGAGCAGTTCTTC.

This clone was seen a handful of times. V and J are TRBV11-2 and TRBJ1-2, with 8 positions matching TRBD1. In germline, CDR1 is SGHAT, CDR2 FQNNGV. This CDR3 is built from 14 residues. After removal of 5 bases from V and 8 bases from J, the junction contained 10 bases not matched to a gene. The CDR3 region is CASSPFQGADGYTF. The CDR3 DNA is TGTGCCAGCAGCCCCTTCCAGGGGGCGGACGGCTACACCTTC.

This clone turned up a few times. The genes are TRBV5-4 and TRBJ2-1; 9 nucleotides agree with TRBD2. Germline V CDR1 and CDR2: SGHNT, YYREEE (reference sequence). V was clipped by 1 base and J by 8 bases; unmatched bases: 7. The CDR3 is made up of 15 amino acids. The DNA of the CDR3 is TGTGCCAGCAGCTTGACCGCCGGGACTAGCTATGAGCAGTTCTTC. Its protein product is CASSLTAGTSYEQFF.

This clone has only a few counts. The rearrangement uses TRBV30 and TRBJ2-7; 7 bases line up with TRBD1. Germline loops: CDR1 GTSNPN, CDR2 SVGIG (reference sequence). This CDR3 is 13 amino acids long. V gave up 0 bases and J gave up 2 bases; unmatched junction bases: 1. CDR3: CAWSVTGAYEQYF. DNA of the CDR3: TGTGCCTGGAGTGTAACAGGGGCCTACGAGCAGTACTTC.

This chain joins TRBV27 and TRBJ2-1; D is perhaps TRBD1 (6 bases). Trimming removed 7 bases at V and 1 base at J, with 8 bases between. The CDR3 has 13 residues. Germline V gene data show CDR1 as MNHEY and CDR2 as SMNVEV (reference sequence). CDR3 sequence reads: CASIGGSYNEQFF. As DNA, the CDR3 is TGTGCCAGCATAGGGGGATCCTACAATGAGCAGTTCTTC.

This clone was seen more than once but under ten times. V and J are TRBV5-1 and TRBJ1-4; 8 nucleotides align to TRBD1. The CDR3 consists of 13 residues. Germline CDR1 is SGHRS and CDR2 is YFSETQ. V trimming: 4 bases; J trimming: 7 bases; junction bases outside the gene matches: 3. The CDR3, as DNA: TGCGCCAGCAGCATAGGACAGGGTGAAAAACTGTTTTTT. Amino acids: CASSIGQGEKLFF.

This chain links TRBV20-1 with TRBJ2-5, with D tentatively TRBD1 (5 bases). Germline V lookup: CDR1 DFQATT, CDR2 SNEGSKA (reference sequence). The CDR3 is 11 residues long. The V end lost 4 bases, the J end lost 5 bases, and 8 bases lay between the germline ends. The CDR3 sequence is CSAKKGETQYF. The CDR3 nucleotides are TGCAGTGCTAAGAAGGGGGAGACCCAGTACTTC.

The chain couples TRBV7-2 to TRBJ2-7; TRBD2 matches 13 bases. The germline CDR1 and CDR2 sequences are SGHTA and FQGNSA. The CDR3 runs 16 residues. V lost 2 bases and J lost 2; bases outside the gene matches: 3. This CDR3 reads CASSLITSGGAYEQYF. CDR3 sequence (DNA): TGTGCCAGCAGCTTAATTACTAGCGGGGGGGCCTACGAGCAGTACTTC.

The chain joins TRBV29-1 to TRBJ2-7; 8 bases agree with TRBD1. The germline gives CDR1 SQVTM, CDR2 ANQGSEA. This CDR3 has 15 residues. Trimming cost V 3 bases and J 5 bases; bases outside gene matches: 12. CDR3 coding DNA: TGCAGCGTTGACAGGGGGCGCGAGGGACTCCACGAGCAGTACTTC. Translating gives CSVDRGREGLHEQYF.

V usage is TRBV18 and J usage is TRBJ1-2; TRBD1 agrees at 7 bases. V shed 4 bases and J 8 bases; nucleotides not matched to a gene: 10. The germline V gene encodes CDR1 KGHSH and CDR2 LQKENI. The CDR3 consists of 14 residues. The CDR3 is CASSQTTGWSGYTF. Written as DNA, the CDR3 is TGTGCCAGCTCACAGACGACAGGGTGGTCGGGCTACACCTTC.

The chain joins TRBV6-1 to TRBJ2-3; 9 bases align to TRBD1. The CDR3 runs to 14 residues. Germline CDR1 and CDR2: MNHNS and SASEGT. The V and J ends lost 5 bases and 3 bases, in that order; junction bases with no gene match: 3. CDR3 loop: CASSMGQGTDTQYF. The CDR3 DNA follows: TGTGCCAGCAGTATGGGACAGGGAACAGATACGCAGTATTTT.

CDR3 DNA sequence: TGCGCCAGCAGCGGGGGGAGTTCCTACAATGAGCAGTTCTTC. This translates into CASSGGSSYNEQFF. The chain couples TRBV5-1 to TRBJ2-1; weak D call: TRBD2 (6 bases). CDR1 SGHRS and CDR2 YFSETQ come from the germline V gene. The CDR3 runs to 14 residues. V lost 4 bases to trimming and J lost 1 base, with 9 bases between them.

The V call is TRBV2, the J call TRBJ1-1, with 10 bases lining up with TRBD1. Germline V gene lookup returns CDR1 SNHLY and CDR2 FYNNEI. The CDR3 is made up of 14 amino acids. The V gene end was trimmed by 2 bases and the J gene end by 13 bases; junction bases not matched to a gene: 10. The CDR3 coding sequence is TGTGCCAGCAGTGAATATCCCGGGACAGGGGAGAGTTTCTTT. Protein sequence: CASSEYPGTGESFF.

The rearrangement joins TRBV4-1 to TRBJ2-7; TRBD1 aligns across 7 bases. J was trimmed by 3 bases and V by 3 bases; bases with no gene match: 2. The CDR3 covers 13 residues. Germline V gene sequence: CDR1 MGHRA, CDR2 YSYEKL. As DNA, the CDR3 is TGCGCCAGCAGCCACGGGACAGACTACGAGCAGTACTTC. It encodes CASSHGTDYEQYF.

In its sample, this clone was seen a few times. The CDR3 protein is CASSEEPNQPQHF. The CDR3, as DNA: TGTGCCAGCAGTGAGGAGCCCAATCAGCCCCAGCATTTT. V usage is TRBV2 and J usage is TRBJ1-5; D not certain. The CDR3 totals 13 residues. V was cut by 3 bases and J by 3 bases, with 6 bases left in between. The germline CDR1 and CDR2 sequences are SNHLY and FYNNEI.

This rearrangement joins TRBV5-8 to TRBJ2-5, with 9 bases lining up with TRBD1. The germline V gene encodes CDR1 SGHTS and CDR2 YDEGEE. This CDR3 has 15 amino acids. With V trimmed by 3 bases and J by 5 bases, 8 bases remained unmatched. The CDR3 region is CASSYPTGGWETQYF. The DNA of the CDR3 is TGTGCCAGCAGCTACCCGACAGGGGGTTGGGAGACCCAGTACTTC.

This sequence joins TRBV4-3 and TRBJ1-1; 8 nucleotides match TRBD1. The CDR3 is 15 residues long. In germline, CDR1 is LGHNA, CDR2 YSLEER. The trim removed 3 bases at V and 1 base at J, leaving 4 bases unmatched. CDR3 amino acids: CASSQTGAGNTEAFF. CDR3 sequence (DNA): TGCGCCAGCAGCCAGACAGGGGCAGGGAACACTGAAGCTTTCTTT.

This clone showed up just once. The genes are TRBV28 and TRBJ2-5; no clear D. V shed 5 bases and J shed 6 bases, with 10 bases lying between them. Germline V lookup: CDR1 MDHEN, CDR2 SYDVKM. The CDR3 sequence is 12 residues long. Here the CDR3 DNA reads TGTGCCAGCAGTGCGAGGATCCAGACCCAGTACTTC. The encoded protein is CASSARIQTQYF.